This T cell receptor (beta chain) stems from a study of regulatory T cells in long-lasting Graves disease. Study-wide points: The work looked only at peripheral blood and did not look at thyroid tissue. Among samples with persistent disease, TRBV28, TRBJ1-2 and TRBJ2-5 were favored.

CDR3 size: 12 residues. Germline assignment: CDR1 SQVTM and CDR2 ANQGSEA. V was cut by 3 bases and J by 5 bases, with 11 bases left in between. Arm-PCR of CDR3 regions and iRepertoire HTBI primers were the basis on which TCR beta libraries were built. TCRdb reanalysed the multiplex PCR reads using MiXCR and keeps one entry per CDR3 protein. The data show around 430,000 distinct CDR3 sequences, 22% seen once. Time point noted: persistent/refractory GD, antithyroid drugs over 5 years with positive TRAb. The authors made the TCR library using RNA they extracted from PBMCs. Investigators report Graves' disease was diagnosed under American Thyroid Association guidelines. This clonotype was recorded a few times. The antigen remains undetermined.

The input for sequencing was peripheral blood mononuclear cells (PBMCs), taken when the disease was refractory, from a patient treated with antithyroid drugs. The receptor comes from a female donor with Graves disease. V gene TRBV29-1 combines with J gene TRBJ2-7; D is unresolved. The CDR3 spells CSVDGDRDEQYF. In DNA form, the CDR3 reads TGCAGCGTTGACGGAGATCGGGACGAGCAGTACTTC.